This T cell receptor beta chain was sequenced during a study of cytomegalovirus exposure and HLA in healthy donors (dated by TCRdb to 2017 to 2019). Concerning the study at large: An earlier analysis of several hundred of the donors reported approximately 260 Gb of sequence data and around 120 million unique TCR beta sequences obtained from about 179 million T cells. Genome-wide SNP genotypes for about 55% of the roughly 670 donors were used in a later genetic analysis, which treated that subset as a discovery cohort. Among some 410 genotyped donors of the cohort, an average of approximately 240,000 unique TCR beta nucleotide sequences were sequenced per donor, about a sixth of them non-productive. The T cell repertoires of around 670 subjects were profiled by immunosequencing and related to cytomegalovirus serostatus. The aim of the study was to test whether cataloging public T cell receptors could identify signatures of past pathogen exposure. Along with the roughly 700-subject first cohort, a separate validation cohort of roughly 110 different subjects was used. Four or five DR-DQ haplotypes were treated as single units for association and clustering because of strong linkage in the cohort. An earlier analysis of roughly 600 of the donors used high-throughput TCR beta sequencing to judge whether each TCR beta V gene segment behaved as functional or pseudogenic. The study combined high-throughput TCR immunosequencing, statistical association of individual TCRs with disease status, and machine learning to predict cytomegalovirus infection status. A later analysis re-analyzed previously published TCR beta repertoires from approximately 670 donors and added high-resolution HLA genotyping to study TCR occurrence patterns. Of the roughly 400 genotyped donors, around 81% fell in the genetic ancestry cluster associated with self-reported Caucasian donors. Rather than using new phenotypic data, the later analysis identified candidate immune exposures from TCR beta sequences and from how often those sequences occurred across donors. The number of typed donors differed by locus: 629-630 for A, B, C, DRB1 and DQB1; 500 to 550 for DQA1; 600 to 610 for DPA1; and roughly 470 for DPB1. HLA typing covered class I and class II loci at four-digit resolution. Every discovery cohort repertoire had been produced on one sequencing platform. Donor age, sex, ethnicity and CMV serostatus were compiled alongside the repertoire data. About 280 gigabases of sequencing data and approximately 85 million unique TCR sequences were included in an early release covering 550 to 650 HLA-typed donors.

The cohort consisted of some 730 healthy bone marrow donors. All cohort members were sampled while nominally healthy, although unrecorded immune exposures were likely present. The donor tested CMV seropositive and was one of the 289 seropositive cohort members. A peripheral blood sample was provided by each donor, and peripheral blood mononuclear cells were used for TCR beta sequencing. The Qiagen DNeasy Blood Extraction Kit was used to extract genomic DNA from the blood cell samples. Libraries were prepared through the immunoSEQ multiplex PCR assay. A mixture of 60 forward primers for TCR Vbeta segments and 13 reverse primers for TCR Jbeta segments was used in the multiplex PCR. The CDR3 region of rearranged TCR beta genes was amplified from genomic DNA with a multiplex PCR assay. The amplified TCR beta libraries were sequenced on the Illumina HiSeq System as 87-base-pair reads. As for the original processing: A later analysis tallied roughly 78 million unique TCR beta chains across the 550 to 850 repertoires, and approximately 12 million of those chains were shared by two or more donors. Raw reads were error-corrected and collapsed into unique sequences with a nearest-neighbor algorithm that merged closely related sequences to remove PCR and sequencing errors. Alignment of CDR3 sequences to IMGT reference sequences was used to assign V, D and J gene segments. For a sequence to be retained, a match of at least six nucleotides was required to both a V gene segment and a J gene segment. A rearrangement was called productive if the CDR3 had no stop codons and remained in frame with V and J, and every other rearrangement was called non-productive. CDR3 was defined according to IMGT convention as the region running from the second conserved V-encoded cysteine to the conserved J-encoded phenylalanine. In an earlier analysis of more than 550 of the donors, sequences lacking an unambiguous match to a single V gene segment were excluded. An earlier analysis of 587 of the donors called V segments functional above 56.7% productive rearrangements and segregating when the between-donor standard deviation exceeded 5%. A statistical classification framework was built to diagnose cytomegalovirus status from the catalog of TCR beta chain sequences. V and J gene assignment, in a later analysis, came from comparing TCR nucleotide sequences with IMGT/GENE-DB human TR gene sequences. A later analysis assigned CDR3 sequences and most-parsimonious VDJ recombination scenarios with the TCRdist pipeline. In a later analysis, each TCR beta chain was defined by its CDR3 amino acid sequence together with its V-gene family, and reads lacking a unique V-gene family were excluded. As a way to deal with suspected cross-contamination and a sequencing artifact, a later analysis dropped hundreds of nucleotide sequences that were highly shared and had low generation probability. For each public chain, a later analysis derived a clonal expansion index from normalized ranks of inferred template counts within each repertoire. Generation probabilities in a later analysis came from a VDJ recombination model fitted to out-of-frame rearrangements, and those results were checked against IGoR. Hypergeometric tests were used in a later analysis to score TCR-TCR, TCR-HLA and TCR-CMV co-occurrence, with a repertoire-size bias correction applied to the TCR pairs. In a later analysis, false discovery rates were estimated by permuting HLA or CMV assignments 20 times. In a later analysis, co-occurring TCRs were grouped using DBSCAN, and TCRdist sequence similarity was added for clustering within HLA-allele-positive subsets. Co-occurrence clustering excluded repertoires with fewer than 30,000 or more than 120,000 public chains, plus five with anomalous nucleotide sharing. TCRdb took over this immuneACCESS table, retaining in-frame rearrangements with V and J assigned. Such tables are incomplete; in checked studies, under half of the missing clones stem from an unresolved V gene, and the remainder is unexplained. V and J calls and clone size are given by that table; D and trimming were obtained from the DNA. This sample lists some 50,000 clones; 72% were detected once. In total, the top ten clones hold less than 25% of the sample.

Study-wide findings and limitations: While some public TCRs were present in many individuals, most TCR sequences turned up only very rarely across donors. A few of the identified cytomegalovirus-associated TCR beta chains were confirmed in vitro to be specific for cytomegalovirus antigens. Some IMGT-functional V segments, including TRBV6-2 and TRBV6-3, could not be told apart with the 87-base-pair reads, so those segments were excluded. It was suggested by the authors that the approach could potentially be generalized to other disease states and immunological phenotypes. V-gene and J-gene trimming of TCR beta chains was associated with a missense DCLRE1C variant in a later genetic analysis, and the association was replicated in an independent cohort. A later analysis associated about 17,000 TCR beta sequences with specific HLA alleles at a false discovery rate of 0.05. For the cohort, immune exposure information was limited to CMV serostatus. The classifier was reported to diagnose cytomegalovirus status with high specificity and sensitivity in both the original cohort and the validation cohort. In a later analysis, most CMV-associated TCR beta chains were found to appear HLA-restricted, with HLA associations seemingly driven largely by CMV exposure. When HLA alleles, especially DR and DQ, strongly co-occurred, attributing TCR associations to individual alleles was difficult. A further reported finding was that TCR beta sequences accurately predicted the HLA-A and HLA-B alleles for most subjects in the first cohort. In an earlier analysis of approximately 590 of the donors, most TCR beta V segments appeared in productive rearrangements about 90% or about 30% of the time, broadly matching IMGT annotations. Because counts were too low, roughly 18 rarely observed V segments, including chromosome 9 orphons, were left out of the earlier analysis of 587 of the donors. A later analysis found that TCR association rates varied across HLA loci, with DRB1 alleles showing the most associated TCRs and HLA-C alleles the fewest. Sequencing depth was assumed to be roughly uniform across donors in the presence/absence analyses, though that assumption may not hold. A group of highly shared sequence variants was considered likely to be a technical artifact of the sequencing pipeline. Correlated functional status among segregating V segments might reflect linkage disequilibrium, but an unknown experimental factor could not be ruled out. Compared with equally common non-associated chains, HLA-associated TCR beta chains in a later analysis were more clonally expanded and had lower generation probabilities. In the study, approximately 150 TCR beta chains were listed as associated with cytomegalovirus. A later analysis reported that several top co-occurrence clusters appeared linked to parvovirus B19, influenza, CMV and Epstein-Barr virus. According to a later genetic analysis, donors in an Asian-associated ancestry cluster had fewer N-insertions in productive TCRs than the roughly 660-donor mean. This cohort had only TCR beta chains sequenced, and the lack of alpha or paired-chain data limited which features could be detected. HLA typing was unavailable for some donors at each locus, so association tests used only the typed subset.

Comments on this clone: The specificity of this receptor is unknown. Base quality data are lacking; no much larger clone is found one base away.

The cysteine opens and the phenylalanine closes a CDR3 of 14 amino acids. Only the CDR3 DNA stays, 42 bases, in frame from base 1. CDR1 and CDR2 (MNHEY, SVGAGI) derive from the germline V gene. The origin of this receptor is a woman aged 45-59 years in good health and CMV-seropositive. Sequencing was carried out using PBMCs. The chain is assembled from TRBV6-5 and TRBJ2-5, with the D gene too uncertain to name. The DNA end favors TRBJ2-7, so the J call may be wrong. The CDR3 is CASSYSPRSYEQYF. At the DNA level, the sequence is TGTGCCAGCAGTTACTCCCCGCGGAGCTACGAGCAGTACTTC.